The source of this TCR beta chain is a study of PD-L1 blockade in urothelial cancer (dated by TCRdb to about 2017). For the study in its entirety: Every patient began therapy at some point between 2014 and 2015 and was given atezolizumab 1,200 mg intravenously every 3 weeks. A median of 141,255 T cells and just over 80,000 unique TCRs was obtained from blood samples, and a median clonality of approximately 0.08 was observed. Pretreatment blood TCR-seq was available for about 30 patients, at least one posttreatment blood collection was obtained for around 24 patients, and tumor TCR-seq was available for around 24 patients. About 90% of the roughly 29 patients were identified as males with urothelial cancer of bladder origin, and a prior smoking history was reported by 18 of 29 patients. Durable clinical benefit was defined as a progression-free survival longer than 6 months, and TCR features were additionally tested against progression-free survival and overall survival. Durable clinical benefit was achieved by nine patients and was not achieved by 20 patients. An exploratory multi-omic analysis was conducted of the somatic, immune and clinical correlates of response to PD-L1 blockade with atezolizumab in urothelial cancer. Patients had an ECOG performance status of 0 or 1 and had received between 0 and 3 prior chemotherapy regimens. TCR sequencing covered pretreatment tumor samples and matched, serially collected peripheral blood taken before and after atezolizumab treatment. In the same patients who had TCR sequencing, pretreatment tumors also underwent whole exome sequencing and RNA sequencing. Blood samples were analyzed at 3 weeks after treatment start (second dose) and at 6 weeks after treatment start.

A total of 25 to 30 patients with locally advanced or metastatic urothelial carcinoma, treated at Memorial Sloan Kettering on a trial protocol, made up the cohort. Peripheral blood mononuclear cells were collected pretreatment and during treatment, at between 1 and 8 total time points per patient. The Qiagen DNeasy Blood extraction kit was used to purify genomic DNA from total PBMCs and tumor samples. Collected pretreatment and during treatment, PBMCs were isolated and stored as previously described. Trimming at the junction amounts to 4 bases on V and 5 bases on J, and the germline ends lie 20 bases apart. Inclusive of the bounding cysteine and phenylalanine, the CDR3 is 16 residues long. CDR3 DNA only is kept here, 48 bases in frame from base 1. According to the germline V gene, CDR1 reads MNHEY and CDR2 reads SVGAGI. Synthetic TCR analog templates were spiked into each PCR so that absolute template abundance could be estimated from read counts. The immunoSEQ assay used bias-controlled V and J gene primers to amplify TCRbeta CDR3 regions from genomic DNA. Sequencing of rearranged TCRbeta segments was done at approximately 20X coverage. The original methods were these. Sequencing errors were corrected by clustering, and CDR3s were annotated against IMGT so that V, D and J genes could be assigned. Downstream analyses used only productive TCRbeta rearrangements, leaving out any out-of-frame or stop-codon sequences. Clonality was computed as one minus Shannon entropy normalized by the log of the number of unique productive sequences. Clones differing between time points or between blood and tumor were identified using Fisher's exact test with Benjamini-Hochberg correction, with an adjusted p below 0.01 applied as the threshold. In TCRdb, the immuneACCESS table is reduced to in-frame sequences with V and J assigned. These tables do not hold every clone; where another copy was compared, an unresolved V gene accounts for under half, and the others remain unexplained. V, J and clone size are taken as reported in that table, and D and trimming were inferred from the DNA itself. This sample has about 24,000 clones in its table, and approximately 84% of those were observed once. The ten largest clones capture roughly 9.1% of the sample.

A word on this clone: Its antigen remains undetermined. No base quality information exists; no much larger clone differs at one position.

General study outcomes and caveats: At 3 weeks after the start of treatment, tumor-associated TCR clones in peripheral blood had expanded more in patients with durable benefit (n of about 21, p = 0.022). Because the sample size was small (n of about 29) and many of the analyses were exploratory, the results are meant to be hypothesis-generating. Improved progression-free and overall survival was associated with having pretreatment peripheral blood TCR clonality below the median.

This clonotype originated in a man in his 70s with urothelial cancer. The specimen was PBMCs, collected around atezolizumab (anti-PD-L1) treatment. The rearranged chain carries TRBV6-5 and TRBJ1-2; TRBD1 could be the D gene, as 5 bases match. The CDR3 protein is CASSSSAGTALYGYTF. DNA sequence: TGTGCCAGCAGTTCTTCAGCGGGGACCGCGTTATATGGCTACACCTTC.